Presented here are 20 T cell receptor beta chains from one specimen sequenced in a study of OX40 agonist ivuxolimab in advanced cancers. Generated by immunoSEQ multiplex PCR, the TCRdb table keeps only in-frame clones and is missing some. The sample holds about 50,000 clones, roughly nine tenths seen once. The sample consisted of CD4+ or CD8+ T cells sorted from blood, taken in a trial of the OX40 agonist ivuxolimab. The receptors derive from an adult with an advanced solid tumor such as melanoma, head and neck, liver or kidney cancer.

This clone was picked up a small number of times. The rearrangement joins TRBV9 to TRBJ2-1; 14 nucleotides align to TRBD2. Germline V gives CDR1 SGDLS, CDR2 YYNGEE. With V trimmed by 4 bases and J by 8 bases, 11 bases remained unmatched. This CDR3 contains 17 residues. The CDR3 protein is CASSPRTSGGSMDEQFF. DNA of the CDR3: TGTGCCAGCAGCCCCCGGACTAGCGGGGGGAGTATGGATGAGCAGTTCTTC.

V gene TRBV28 combines with J gene TRBJ2-3; tentatively, D is TRBD1 or TRBD2 (5 bases each). The germline gives CDR1 MDHEN, CDR2 SYDVKM. CDR3 length: 16 residues. V lost 4 bases, J lost 2 bases, and 16 bases lay in between. CDR3 sequence (DNA): TGTGCCAGCAGTTACAATCCCGGGACGGACACAGATACGCAGTATTTT. Translated: CASSYNPGTDTDTQYF. Combining the CDR3 with reference TRBV28 and TRBJ2-3 gives the whole variable domain DVKVTQSSRYLVKRTGEKVFLECVQDMDHENMFWYRQDPGLGLRLIYFSYDVKMKEKGDIPEGYSVSREKKERFSLILESASTNQTSMYLCASSYNPGTDTDTQYFGPGTRLTVL.

A single count supports this clone. The chain recombines TRBV28 with TRBJ1-1; TRBD1 matches at 8 bases. The CDR3 has 14 amino acids. Germline CDR1 is MDHEN and CDR2 is SYDVKM. V shed 6 bases and J 0 bases; nucleotides not matched to a gene: 3. The chain's CDR3 is CASSPGGMNTEAFF. The DNA of the CDR3 is TGTGCCAGCAGCCCAGGGGGCATGAACACTGAAGCTTTCTTT.

The chain recombines TRBV7-9 with TRBJ2-5; possibly TRBD1 for D (5 bases). The closer fit of TRBJ2-7 to the DNA end suggests the J call may be wrong. The germline CDR1 and CDR2 sequences are SEHNR and FQNEAQ (reference sequence). CDR3 size: 14 residues. This chain's CDR3 is CASSLESARDEQYF. Written as DNA, the CDR3 is TGTGCCAGCAGCTTAGAAAGCGCCAGGGACGAGCAGTACTTC.

This rearrangement joins TRBV19 to TRBJ2-3; TRBD1 is a possible D gene (6 bases). In germline, CDR1 is LNHDA, CDR2 SQIVND (reference sequence). V was trimmed by 0 bases and J by 1 base, leaving 11 bases between them. CDR3 size: 16 residues. CDR3 loop: CASSIEGAHGTDTQYF. CDR3 nucleotides: TGTGCCAGTAGTATAGAGGGGGCGCATGGCACAGATACGCAGTATTTT.

V and J are TRBV27 and TRBJ2-1; 8 bases line up with TRBD1. Germline V lookup: CDR1 MNHEY, CDR2 SMNVEV (reference sequence). The V segment lost 5 bases and the J segment 6 bases; nucleotides outside the gene matches: 6. CDR3 length: 14 amino acids. As DNA, the CDR3 is TGTGCCAGCAGTCCGCTGACAGGGGTCAATGAGCAGTTCTTC. Protein: CASSPLTGVNEQFF.

This clone has more than one count but fewer than ten. The chain uses TRBV5-1 and TRBJ1-1; D remains ambiguous. The ends were cut back, 5 bases at V and 4 bases at J, with 15 bases in the middle. CDR3 size: 14 residues. Germline V lookup: CDR1 SGHRS, CDR2 YFSETQ. CDR3 amino acids: CASRMEVQGTEAFF. CDR3 DNA sequence: TGCGCCAGCAGAATGGAGGTCCAAGGCACTGAAGCTTTCTTT.

The J gene is TRBJ1-1, the V gene TRBV5-6, with a possible D match to TRBD1 (6 bases). Trimming removed 3 bases from V and 6 bases from J, with 9 bases in between. Per germline, CDR1 SGHDT and CDR2 YYEEEE. The CDR3 consists of 12 residues. The CDR3: CASSWGAAEAFF. The CDR3 DNA reads as TGTGCCAGCAGCTGGGGGGCGGCTGAAGCTTTCTTT.

The V and J genes are TRBV5-6 and TRBJ2-7; perhaps TRBD1 as D (6 bases). The CDR3 covers 11 residues. With 4 bases removed from V and 7 bases from J, the gap between germline ends came to 9 bases. Germline V gene sequence: CDR1 SGHDT, CDR2 YYEEEE. The CDR3 spells CASSIQGEQYF. Written as DNA, the CDR3 is TGTGCCAGCAGCATTCAGGGGGAGCAGTACTTC.

The chain carries TRBV11-2 and TRBJ2-7; 11 bases line up with TRBD1. The CDR3 length is 13 residues. The junction had 1 base not matched to a gene; V was cut back by 3 bases and J by 6 bases. Germline CDR1 and CDR2: SGHAT and FQNNGV. The CDR3 bases are TGTGCCAGCAGCTTGGGGACAGGGGGCGAGCAGTACGTC. It specifies CASSLGTGGEQYV.

The chain couples TRBV27 to TRBJ2-3, with D possibly TRBD2 on 5 matching bases. The germline gives CDR1 MNHEY, CDR2 SMNVEV (reference sequence). V lost 6 bases, J lost 1 base, and 14 bases lay in between. There are 15 residues in the CDR3. The CDR3 region is CASSPRGAGTDTQYF. The CDR3 DNA sequence: TGTGCCAGCAGCCCACGGGGAGCGGGCACAGATACGCAGTATTTT.

This clone was found once. The V gene is TRBV5-5, the J gene TRBJ2-1; no reliable D call. Germline loops: CDR1 SGHKS, CDR2 YYEKEE (reference sequence). The CDR3 consists of 10 residues. Between the trimmed V and J ends, which lost 4 bases and 13 bases, there was a span of 9 bases. The CDR3 sequence: CASSPPYQFF. CDR3 coding DNA: TGTGCCAGCAGCCCACCATACCAGTTCTTC.

The chain links TRBV7-9 to TRBJ2-3; no clear D. V gave up 4 bases and J gave up 4 bases, with 15 bases separating them. Per the germline V gene, CDR1 is SEHNR and CDR2 is FQNEAQ (reference sequence). CDR3 length: 15 residues. This chain's CDR3 is CASSSHGNLADTQYF. As DNA, the CDR3 is TGTGCCAGCAGCTCGCACGGCAACCTGGCAGATACGCAGTATTTT.

The chain links TRBV11-2 to TRBJ1-1, with D uncertain. Trimming took 3 bases from V and 1 from J, leaving 12 bases between them. CDR3 length: 15 amino acids. From germline, CDR1 is SGHAT and CDR2 FQNNGV. The CDR3 reads CASSFHLLQNTEAFF. The CDR3 bases are TGTGCCAGCAGCTTCCACCTCCTCCAGAACACTGAAGCTTTCTTT.

V gene TRBV6-6 combines with J gene TRBJ2-1, with D unclear. CDR3 length equals 12 residues. V lost 0 bases, J lost 6 bases, and 3 bases lay in between. Germline V CDR1 and CDR2: MNHNY, SVGAGI (reference sequence). The CDR3 nucleotides are TGTGCCAGCAGTTACTCCCTCAATGAGCAGTTCTTC. Protein: CASSYSLNEQFF.

The chain carries TRBV7-3 and TRBJ2-7, with 10 nucleotides matching TRBD1. The CDR3 runs 16 residues. After removal of 3 bases from V and 3 bases from J, the junction contained 8 bases not matched to a gene. The V gene's germline CDR1 is SGHTA and CDR2 FQGTGA. CDR3 in amino acids: CASSFFSGTGDYEQYF. The CDR3 DNA follows: TGTGCCAGCAGCTTCTTCTCGGGGACAGGGGACTACGAGCAGTACTTC. The full variable domain, with the rest looked up from reference TRBV7-3 and TRBJ2-7, is GAGVSQTPSNKVTEKGKYVELRCDPISGHTALYWYRQSLGQGPEFLIYFQGTGAADDSGLPNDRFFAVRPEGSVSTLKIQRTERGDSAVYLCASSFFSGTGDYEQYFGPGTRLTVT.

J is TRBJ2-7 and V is TRBV5-5; a possible D gene is TRBD2 (6 bases). The germline V gene has CDR1 SGHKS and CDR2 YYEKEE (reference sequence). V lost 0 bases, J lost 0 bases, and 22 bases lay in between. CDR3 size: 19 residues. CDR3: CASSLDQKIYAGTSYEQYF. In DNA, the CDR3 is TGTGCCAGCAGCTTGGACCAGAAAATATATGCGGGAACCTCCTACGAGCAGTACTTC.

The gene calls are TRBV7-8 and TRBJ2-3; 10 positions match TRBD2. Trimming at V came to 5 bases and at J to 1 base, leaving 3 bases not matched to a gene. The CDR3 is made up of 15 amino acids. Per the germline V gene, CDR1 is SGHVS and CDR2 is FQNEAQ. In DNA form, the CDR3 reads TGTGCCAGCAGCGTAGGGACTAGCGGCACAGATACGCAGTATTTT. Amino acids: CASSVGTSGTDTQYF.

The rearrangement uses TRBV19 and TRBJ1-1; no clear D gene. The V and J ends lost 8 bases and 8 bases respectively, with 9 bases between them. The CDR3 has 10 residues. Germline lookup yields CDR1 LNHDA and CDR2 SQIVND (reference sequence). The CDR3 DNA follows: TGTGCCAGTTCGGGCCGAGAAGCTTTCTTT. Translated: CASSGREAFF. The full variable domain, completed using reference TRBV19 and TRBJ1-1, is DGGITQSPKYLFRKEGQNVTLSCEQNLNHDAMYWYRQDPGQGLRLIYYSQIVNDFQKGDIAEGYSVSREKKESFPLTVTSAQKNPTAFYLCASSGREAFFGQGTRLTVV.

The chain uses TRBV7-3 and TRBJ2-1; D gene ambiguous. The CDR3 extends over 13 amino acids. Germline loops: CDR1 SGHTA, CDR2 FQGTGA. V lost 2 bases, J lost 4 bases, and 6 bases lay in between. The CDR3 coding sequence is TGTGCCAGCAGCTTAGGCAGTTACAATGAGCAGTTCTTC. Encoded protein: CASSLGSYNEQFF.